The 15 T cell receptor beta chains given below trace back to one sample, sequenced in a study of blood T cell repertoires in COVID-19 (TCRdb year 2020). Library prep was done by the immunoSEQ multiplex PCR assay. In its TCRdb copy, this immuneACCESS table keeps in-frame sequences only and misses some clones. Where compared with another copy, unresolved V genes explain less than half of these, and the others have no known cause. The sample records fewer than 350,000 clones, roughly 89% of which are singletons. The ten largest account for about 1.7% of the sample. What was sequenced was PBMCs or T cells enriched from blood (not recorded which). All receptors come from a woman aged 18 to 35 with acute COVID-19.

This chain joins TRBV28 and TRBJ2-7, with 7 bases matching TRBD1. Germline loops: CDR1 MDHEN, CDR2 SYDVKM. The V and J ends lost 2 bases and 5 bases, in that order; junction bases with no gene match: 6. The CDR3 has 14 residues. CDR3 region: CASSLGQVGHEQYF. DNA for the CDR3: TGTGCCAGCAGTTTAGGACAGGTCGGCCACGAGCAGTACTTC.

The chain links TRBV28 to TRBJ1-5; 8 bases match TRBD1. The junction had 9 bases not matched to a gene; V was cut back by 6 bases and J by 8 bases. The CDR3 consists of 14 residues. Germline V gene sequence: CDR1 MDHEN, CDR2 SYDVKM. This chain's CDR3 is CASSPTGAGEPQHF. The CDR3 DNA is TGTGCCAGCAGCCCGACAGGGGCGGGGGAGCCCCAGCATTTT.

The genes are TRBV7-9 and TRBJ2-3; 10 nucleotides line up with TRBD1. Germline assignment: CDR1 SEHNR and CDR2 FQNEAQ (reference sequence). V shed 5 bases, J shed 4 bases, and the junction held 3 bases outside the gene matches. The CDR3 contains 14 residues. In nucleotides, the CDR3 is TGTGCCAGCAGCCACGGACAGGGGGCAGATACGCAGTATTTT. Residues: CASSHGQGADTQYF.

V usage is TRBV7-2 and J usage is TRBJ1-5, with D perhaps matching TRBD1 (6 bases). This CDR3 is built from 15 residues. Germline CDR1 is SGHTA and CDR2 is FQGNSA. Trimming shortened V by 4 bases and J by 3 bases, and 13 bases separated the two germline ends. CDR3 region: CASSSQGQLNQPQHF. CDR3 coding DNA: TGTGCCAGCAGCTCACAGGGCCAACTCAATCAGCCCCAGCATTTT.

The V and J genes are TRBV10-3 and TRBJ2-1; 7 nucleotides match TRBD2. V lost 3 bases, J lost 0 bases, and 5 bases stayed unmatched. This CDR3 is built from 16 residues. Per germline, CDR1 ENHRY and CDR2 SYGVKD. The CDR3 is CAISDSSGDSYNEQFF. Written as DNA, the CDR3 is TGTGCCATCAGTGATTCTAGCGGAGACTCCTACAATGAGCAGTTCTTC.

The V and J genes are TRBV7-9 and TRBJ2-1, with 7 bases that match TRBD1. Trimming at V came to 5 bases and at J to 8 bases, leaving 6 bases not matched to a gene. CDR1 is SEHNR and CDR2 is FQNEAQ in the germline V gene (reference sequence). This CDR3 is 13 amino acids long. CDR3 amino acids: CASSHNRGYEQFF. The CDR3 DNA reads as TGTGCCAGCAGCCATAACAGGGGTTATGAGCAGTTCTTC.

Only one count was recorded for this clone. This chain uses TRBV6-2 or TRBV6-3 with TRBJ1-5; D perhaps matches TRBD1 (6 bases). This CDR3 has 14 residues. V was cut by 4 bases and J by 4 bases, with 11 bases left in between. CDR1 is MNHEY and CDR2 is SVGEGT in the germline V gene. In DNA form, the CDR3 reads TGTGCCAGCAGTTTATCAGGGGTTAATCAGCCCCAGCATTTT. Its protein product is CASSLSGVNQPQHF.

V gene TRBV5-1 combines with J gene TRBJ1-2; no clear D gene. Germline V CDR1 and CDR2: SGHRS, YFSETQ. Trimming stripped 0 bases from V and 2 bases from J, with 5 bases between. The CDR3 length is 13 residues. CDR3 nucleotides: TGCGCCAGCAGCTTGGACAGAAACTATGGCTACACCTTC. This encodes CASSLDRNYGYTF.

A word on this clone: Other DNA sequences in this sample translate to the same CDR3. This sequence joins TRBV18 and TRBJ2-7; 8 bases fit TRBD1. This CDR3 has 13 residues. V lost 3 bases to trimming and J lost 5 bases; unmatched junction nucleotides: 3. The V gene's germline CDR1 is KGHSH and CDR2 LQKENI. CDR3 in DNA: TGTGCCAGCTCACCTAACAGGGGGGACGAGCAGTACTTC. Translating it yields CASSPNRGDEQYF.

The chain recombines TRBV27 with TRBJ2-7; D may be TRBD2 (5 bases). This CDR3 region has 17 residues. The V gene's germline CDR1 is MNHEY and CDR2 SMNVEV (reference sequence). Trimming removed 2 bases from V and 2 bases from J, with 19 bases in between. CDR3 residues: CASSLPSLGPYTYEQYF. CDR3 coding DNA: TGTGCCAGCAGTTTACCCTCACTAGGACCTTACACCTACGAGCAGTACTTC.

The genes are TRBV27 and TRBJ1-1; D unclear. In germline, CDR1 is MNHEY, CDR2 SMNVEV (reference sequence). With 0 bases removed from V and 1 base from J, the gap between germline ends came to 9 bases. CDR3 size: 15 residues. The CDR3 loop reads CASSLSLNGNTEAFF. CDR3 DNA sequence: TGTGCCAGCAGTTTATCTCTCAACGGGAACACTGAAGCTTTCTTT.

The rearrangement joins TRBV7-6 to TRBJ2-7; the D gene is possibly TRBD2 (6 bases). Trimming took off 5 bases at V and 5 bases at J, with 13 bases between the two ends. The V gene's germline CDR1 is SGHVS and CDR2 FNYEAQ. The CDR3 has 13 amino acids. CDR3 protein: CASSDRDWDEQYF. The CDR3 coding sequence is TGTGCCAGCAGCGACCGGGACTGGGACGAGCAGTACTTC.

The rearrangement joins TRBV15 to TRBJ1-5; D not resolved. The V and J ends lost 4 bases and 1 base respectively, with 14 bases between them. Germline V gene data show CDR1 as LNHNV and CDR2 as YYDKDF (reference sequence). There are 16 residues in the CDR3. The CDR3 DNA is TGTGCCACCAGCATAAGCGGAGGTCGAAGCAATCAGCCCCAGCATTTT. It specifies CATSISGGRSNQPQHF.

The CDR3 region has the DNA TGTGCCAGCTCACCAAGGACAGGGGGCGCGAGCGGGGAGCTGTTTTTT. Amino acid sequence: CASSPRTGGASGELFF. This chain uses TRBV18 with TRBJ2-2, with TRBD1 identical over 11 bases. The germline V gene encodes CDR1 KGHSH and CDR2 LQKENI. The CDR3 loop spans 16 amino acids. The V gene end was trimmed by 2 bases and the J gene end by 7 bases; junction bases not matched to a gene: 6.

The chain employs TRBV7-9 and TRBJ2-1; TRBD2 might be the D (6 bases). The V gene lost 3 bases and the J gene lost 8 bases, with 11 bases spanning the gap. This CDR3 region has 13 residues. Germline assignment: CDR1 SEHNR and CDR2 FQNEAQ (reference sequence). CDR3 sequence reads: CASSFYGGYEQFF. CDR3 DNA: TGTGCCAGCAGCTTCTACGGGGGTTATGAGCAGTTCTTC.